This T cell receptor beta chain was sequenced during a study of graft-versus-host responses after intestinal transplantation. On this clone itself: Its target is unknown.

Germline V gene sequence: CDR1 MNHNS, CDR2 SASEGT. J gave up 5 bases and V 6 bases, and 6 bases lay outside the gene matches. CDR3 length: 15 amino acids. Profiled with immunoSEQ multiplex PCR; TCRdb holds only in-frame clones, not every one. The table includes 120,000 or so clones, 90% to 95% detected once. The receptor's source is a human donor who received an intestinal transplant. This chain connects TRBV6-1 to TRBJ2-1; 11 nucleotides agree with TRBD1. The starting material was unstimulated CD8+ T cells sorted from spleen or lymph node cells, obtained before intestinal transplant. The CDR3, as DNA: TGTGCCAGCAGCCTCGGACAGGGGGCGAACAATGAGCAGTTCTTC. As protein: CASSLGQGANNEQFF.